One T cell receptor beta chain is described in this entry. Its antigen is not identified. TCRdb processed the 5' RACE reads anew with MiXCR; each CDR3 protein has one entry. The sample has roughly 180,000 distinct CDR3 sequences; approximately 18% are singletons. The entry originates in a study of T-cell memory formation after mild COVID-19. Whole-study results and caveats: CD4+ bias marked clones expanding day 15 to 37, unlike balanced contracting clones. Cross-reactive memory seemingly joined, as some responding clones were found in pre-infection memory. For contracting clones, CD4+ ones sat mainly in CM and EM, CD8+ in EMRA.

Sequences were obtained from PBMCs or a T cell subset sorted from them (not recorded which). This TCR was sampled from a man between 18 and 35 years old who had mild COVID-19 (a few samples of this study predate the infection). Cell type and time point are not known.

CDR3 DNA sequence: TGTGCCAGCAGTCTTCTCCCGGGACAGGGCTATGGCTACACCTTC. This translates into CASSLLPGQGYGYTF. V and J are TRBV28 and TRBJ1-2; 9 bases are a match to TRBD1. Germline loops: CDR1 MDHEN, CDR2 SYDVKM. The CDR3 consists of 15 residues. Germline trimming cut 5 bases from V and 4 bases from J; bases unmatched to any gene: 8.